This TCR beta chain was documented in a study of blood T cell repertoires in COVID-19. Study overall: Researchers got acute and convalescent COVID-19 samples from the United States, Italy and Spain. From T cells, B-cell-depleted T cells, or PBMCs came the material, which was cDNA or gDNA.

This CDR3 has 13 residues. From germline, CDR1 is GTSNPN and CDR2 SVGIG (reference sequence). The J segment lost 4 bases and the V segment lost 7 bases, leaving 6 bases of the junction unmatched. As handled by the study authors: Reference gene primer amplification in the assay estimated nucleated cell counts. Assay: immunoSEQ multiplex PCR; the TCRdb copy retains only in-frame clones and omits some. The V and J calls and clone size come from that table; D and trimming were worked out from the DNA. The sample includes a few hundred thousand clones, 80% to 90% of them seen just once. The chain is built from TRBV30 and TRBJ2-7, with 11 bases lining up with TRBD2. The TCR was taken from a man aged 35-49 years with acute or convalescent COVID-19. Input material: peripheral blood. In DNA form, the CDR3 reads TGTGCCTCAGACTGGACTAGCGGGTACGAGCAGTACTTC. It translates to CASDWTSGYEQYF.